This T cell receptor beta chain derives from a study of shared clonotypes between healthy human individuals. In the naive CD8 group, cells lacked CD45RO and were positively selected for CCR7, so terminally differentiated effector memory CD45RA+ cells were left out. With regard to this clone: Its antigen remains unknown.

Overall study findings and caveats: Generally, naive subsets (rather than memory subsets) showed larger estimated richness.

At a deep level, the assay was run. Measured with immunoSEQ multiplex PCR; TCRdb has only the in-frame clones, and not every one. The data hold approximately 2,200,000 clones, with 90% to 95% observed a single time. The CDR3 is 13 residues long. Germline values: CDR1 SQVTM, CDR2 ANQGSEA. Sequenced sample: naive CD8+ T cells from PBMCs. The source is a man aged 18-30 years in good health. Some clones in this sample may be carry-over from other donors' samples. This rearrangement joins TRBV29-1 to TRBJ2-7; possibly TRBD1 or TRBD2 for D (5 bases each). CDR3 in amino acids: CTKLIRGVAEQYF. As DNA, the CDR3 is TGCACCAAACTTATAAGAGGGGTAGCCGAGCAGTACTTC.